These 22 T cell receptor beta chains were all obtained from the same sample, sequenced in a study of cytomegalovirus exposure and HLA in healthy donors. Vbeta (60) and Jbeta (13) primers were used in the PCR. Assay: immunoSEQ multiplex PCR; the TCRdb copy retains only in-frame clones and omits some. The profile covers about 190,000 clones, with over 70% appearing a single time and over 3.5% taken by the ten largest. The sample consisted of PBMCs. Receptor source: a man in his fifties or sixties in good health and CMV-seronegative.

J is TRBJ1-2 and V is TRBV7-6, with a possible D match to TRBD1 (5 bases). Germline values: CDR1 SGHVS, CDR2 FNYEAQ. V was shortened by 5 bases and J by 5 bases, with 12 bases between the two germline ends. The CDR3 covers 13 residues. CDR3 DNA: TGTGCCAGCAGCCCGGTTGGGGGGTATGGCTACACCTTC. It yields the protein CASSPVGGYGYTF.

This chain connects TRBV5-6 to TRBJ1-4, with TRBD1 as a possible D gene (6 bases). V was clipped by 4 bases and J by 0 bases, with 19 bases between them. The CDR3 consists of 18 residues. The germline V gene has CDR1 SGHDT and CDR2 YYEEEE. CDR3 DNA sequence: TGTGCCAGCAGCCAACGGACAGAAGAAGGTGCAACTAATGAAAAACTGTTTTTT. It yields the protein CASSQRTEEGATNEKLFF.

The chain is built from TRBV7-2 and TRBJ2-2; 12 nucleotides agree with TRBD2. Trimming at V came to 0 bases and at J to 7 bases, leaving 15 bases not matched to a gene. The CDR3 contains 20 residues. In germline, CDR1 is SGHTA, CDR2 FQGNSA. CDR3 residues: CASSLASSGGANPRVGELFF. CDR3 in DNA: TGTGCCAGCAGCTTAGCGTCTAGCGGGGGGGCCAATCCTCGGGTCGGGGAGCTGTTTTTT.

The CDR3 spells CASSVGIGGGSPLHF. The CDR3, as DNA: TGTGCCAGCAGCGTAGGTATAGGAGGAGGGTCACCCCTCCACTTT. The rearrangement links TRBV9 to TRBJ1-6; D is uncertain. Germline lookup yields CDR1 SGDLS and CDR2 YYNGEE. The CDR3 consists of 15 residues. Trimming removed 0 bases from V and 10 bases from J, with 14 bases in between.

The rearrangement uses TRBV28 and TRBJ1-5, with a weak D call TRBD1 (5 bases). V dropped 5 bases and J dropped 4 bases, with 12 bases sitting between them. This CDR3 comprises 14 residues. From germline, CDR1 is MDHEN and CDR2 SYDVKM. This CDR3 is CASSRSGGNQPQHF. The CDR3 DNA is TGTGCCAGCAGTCGGTCGGGGGGGAATCAGCCCCAGCATTTT.

A few counts support this clone. This chain joins TRBV5-1 and TRBJ2-3; weak D call: TRBD1 (6 bases). This CDR3 has 14 residues. With 1 base removed from V and 4 bases from J, the gap between germline ends came to 10 bases. Germline V lookup: CDR1 SGHRS, CDR2 YFSETQ. CDR3 DNA sequence: TGCGCCAGCAGCTTGTACAGGGCGGCAGATACGCAGTATTTT. Amino acids: CASSLYRAADTQYF. Full variable domain (rest looked up from reference TRBV5-1 and TRBJ2-3): KAGVTQTPRYLIKTRGQQVTLSCSPISGHRSVSWYQQTPGQGLQFLFEYFSETQRNKGNFPGRFSGRQFSNSRSEMNVSTLELGDSALYLCASSLYRAADTQYFGPGTRLTVL.

V usage is TRBV7-9 and J usage is TRBJ1-6; 7 bases fit TRBD1. The CDR3 is 18 amino acids. V was pared by 2 bases and J by 0 bases, with 7 bases of the junction left unmatched. Looked up from germline, CDR1 is SEHNR and CDR2 is FQNEAQ (reference sequence). The CDR3 sequence: CASSLIPGGSSYNSPLHF. CDR3 nucleotides: TGTGCCAGCAGCTTAATCCCAGGGGGGAGCTCCTATAATTCACCCCTCCACTTT.

The chain couples TRBV9 to TRBJ2-7; no clear D. Trimming cost V 2 bases and J 5 bases, with 17 bases left between them. This CDR3 has 15 amino acids. CDR1 and CDR2 (germline): SGDLS, YYNGEE. This chain's CDR3 is CASSVLARSSDEQYF. The CDR3, as DNA: TGTGCCAGCAGCGTTCTCGCTAGATCATCGGACGAGCAGTACTTC.

The chain links TRBV7-8 to TRBJ1-3; D not certain. This CDR3 spans 14 amino acids. With 5 bases removed from V and 2 bases from J, the gap between germline ends came to 10 bases. Germline CDR1 and CDR2: SGHVS and FQNEAQ. The DNA for the CDR3 is TGTGCCAGCAGCCACGAGGGTGCTGGAAACACCATATATTTT. Translation gives CASSHEGAGNTIYF.

The chain carries TRBV7-9 and TRBJ1-2; D is perhaps TRBD1 (5 bases). The CDR3 is made up of 16 amino acids. With 5 bases removed from V and 8 bases from J, the gap between germline ends came to 24 bases. Germline V gene sequence: CDR1 SEHNR, CDR2 FQNEAQ (reference sequence). The DNA for the CDR3 is TGTGCCAGCAGCCCCAGTGTTCATTCGGGGGGGTTCGGCTACACCTTC. Protein: CASSPSVHSGGFGYTF.

This clone was counted a single time. The gene calls are TRBV11-2 and TRBJ2-7; 15 bases match TRBD2. CDR3 length: 16 residues. Germline CDR1 is SGHAT and CDR2 is FQNNGV. V trimming: 5 bases; J trimming: 2 bases; junction bases outside the gene matches: 4. This CDR3 is CASSRGTSGGTYEQYF. The DNA of the CDR3 is TGTGCCAGCAGCCGCGGGACTAGCGGGGGGACCTACGAGCAGTACTTC.

This clone was found a few times. The J gene is TRBJ1-1, the V gene TRBV19; 9 nucleotides agree with TRBD1. CDR3 length: 18 residues. Germline loops: CDR1 LNHDA, CDR2 SQIVND (reference sequence). The junction had 9 bases not matched to a gene; V was cut back by 0 bases and J by 1 base. This chain's CDR3 is CASSIETYRGLGNTEAFF. CDR3 nucleotides: TGTGCCAGTAGTATAGAGACTTACAGGGGGCTTGGGAACACTGAAGCTTTCTTT. The entire variable domain, with the rest obtained from reference TRBV19 and TRBJ1-1, is as follows: DGGITQSPKYLFRKEGQNVTLSCEQNLNHDAMYWYRQDPGQGLRLIYYSQIVNDFQKGDIAEGYSVSREKKESFPLTVTSAQKNPTAFYLCASSIETYRGLGNTEAFFGQGTRLTVV.

This clone was detected a few times. DNA for the CDR3: TGCGCCAGCAGCCAAGCGGGGGGGCCCCCAGATACGCAGTATTTT. The encoded protein is CASSQAGGPPDTQYF. V usage is TRBV4-3 and J usage is TRBJ2-3; 8 nucleotides agree with TRBD2. The V gene end was trimmed by 1 base and the J gene end by 4 bases; junction bases not matched to a gene: 4. Germline loops: CDR1 LGHNA, CDR2 YSLEER. This CDR3 is 15 amino acids long.

The genes are TRBV7-2 and TRBJ1-2; 7 positions match TRBD1. V shed 5 bases and J 6 bases; nucleotides not matched to a gene: 12. The CDR3 contains 15 residues. Germline V gene sequence: CDR1 SGHTA, CDR2 FQGNSA. CDR3 sequence reads: CASSLPGRGRNGYTF. For the CDR3, the DNA is TGTGCCAGCAGCCTACCTGGCAGGGGGAGGAATGGCTACACCTTC.

Comments on this clone: This CDR3 is also generated by other DNA sequences in the sample. The genes are TRBV6-5 and TRBJ1-1; the D gene is possibly TRBD1 (5 bases). Trimming shortened V by 5 bases and J by 1 base, and 8 bases separated the two germline ends. This CDR3 has 13 amino acids. Germline V gene sequence: CDR1 MNHEY, CDR2 SVGAGI. CDR3 loop: CASSRGQNTEAFF. As DNA, the CDR3 is TGTGCCAGCAGTCGAGGACAGAACACTGAAGCTTTCTTT.

The rearrangement uses TRBV5-6 and TRBJ1-5, with 7 bases that match TRBD1. The CDR3 extends over 14 amino acids. Trimming at V came to 5 bases and at J to 9 bases, leaving 11 bases not matched to a gene. Germline V CDR1 and CDR2: SGHDT, YYEEEE. The CDR3 is CASSDATGVGPQHF. CDR3 sequence (DNA): TGTGCCAGCAGTGATGCTACAGGGGTAGGGCCCCAGCATTTT.

The chain recombines TRBV19 with TRBJ2-5; D might be TRBD1 (6 bases). CDR3 length equals 14 residues. Trimming removed 4 bases at V and 5 bases at J, with 14 bases between. CDR1 and CDR2 (germline): LNHDA, SQIVND (reference sequence). The CDR3 reads CASSTNRDWETQYF. CDR3 nucleotide sequence: TGTGCCAGTAGTACCAACAGGGATTGGGAGACCCAGTACTTC.

The chain carries TRBV5-1 and TRBJ2-7; 10 bases line up with TRBD2. Per the germline V gene, CDR1 is SGHRS and CDR2 is YFSETQ. The CDR3 sequence is 14 residues long. The J segment lost 3 bases and the V segment lost 7 bases, leaving 7 bases of the junction unmatched. CDR3 protein: CASQFSGGNYEQYF. The DNA for the CDR3 is TGCGCCAGCCAATTTAGCGGGGGGAACTACGAGCAGTACTTC. The whole variable domain, filled in from reference TRBV5-1 and TRBJ2-7, reads KAGVTQTPRYLIKTRGQQVTLSCSPISGHRSVSWYQQTPGQGLQFLFEYFSETQRNKGNFPGRFSGRQFSNSRSEMNVSTLELGDSALYLCASQFSGGNYEQYFGPGTRLTVT.

The V call is TRBV5-5, the J call TRBJ1-1; TRBD1 agrees at 8 bases. In germline, CDR1 is SGHKS, CDR2 YYEKEE (reference sequence). The J segment lost 5 bases and the V segment lost 1 base, leaving 4 bases of the junction unmatched. The CDR3 sequence is 14 residues long. DNA of the CDR3: TGTGCCAGCAGCTTGCAGGGGGCTCGGACTGAAGCTTTCTTT. It translates to CASSLQGARTEAFF.

The V call is TRBV7-9, the J call TRBJ2-7, with 9 bases identical to TRBD1. The germline CDR1 and CDR2 sequences are SEHNR and FQNEAQ (reference sequence). The CDR3 is made up of 17 amino acids. Trimming cost V 5 bases and J 2 bases; bases outside gene matches: 13. The CDR3 is CASSRLTGTGITYEQYF. The CDR3 coding sequence is TGTGCCAGCAGCCGACTTACCGGGACAGGGATAACCTACGAGCAGTACTTC.

CDR3 amino acids: CASSIDGARGGEAFF. Here the CDR3 DNA reads TGTGCCAGTAGTATAGATGGGGCTAGGGGCGGTGAAGCTTTCTTT. This chain connects TRBV19 to TRBJ1-1, with D possibly matching TRBD1 (5 bases). CDR1 is LNHDA and CDR2 is SQIVND in the germline V gene (reference sequence). The CDR3 covers 15 residues. V was shortened by 0 bases and J by 7 bases, with 15 bases between the two germline ends.

The gene calls are TRBV18 and TRBJ2-7; 7 bases match TRBD1. Looked up from germline, CDR1 is KGHSH and CDR2 is LQKENI. With V trimmed by 3 bases and J by 3 bases, 8 bases remained unmatched. The CDR3 totals 15 residues. DNA of the CDR3: TGTGCCAGCTCACCCTACAGGGGCGAGGGCTACGAGCAGTACTTC. Protein product: CASSPYRGEGYEQYF.